This TCR beta chain was sequenced in a study of T-cell reconstitution after alpha-beta-depleted transplantation in children. Study findings and constraints: Reportedly, only several hundred clones from non-depleted graft cells drove alpha-beta T-cell counts at about two months.

This clonotype was recorded at least ten times. Antigen unknown. Unique molecular identifiers were built into the TCRbeta library. In TCRdb, the PCR reads were re-called with MiXCR into one record per CDR3 protein. The sample records under 850,000 distinct CDR3 sequences, around 13% being singletons. Between the trimmed V and J ends, which lost 2 bases and 4 bases, there was a span of 12 bases. The CDR3 consists of 15 residues. Germline V CDR1 and CDR2: ENHRY, SYGVKD. The chain couples TRBV10-3 to TRBJ1-5; no definite D call. The sample here was PBMCs, taken before TCRalphabeta/CD19-depleted stem cell transplant. This receptor was identified in a girl aged 2-10 years with congenital amegakaryocytic thrombocytopenia, due to receive a stem cell transplant. CDR3 DNA sequence: TGTGCCATCAGTGAGACCCAGAGGGCAAATCAGCCCCAGCATTTT. Its translation: CAISETQRANQPQHF.